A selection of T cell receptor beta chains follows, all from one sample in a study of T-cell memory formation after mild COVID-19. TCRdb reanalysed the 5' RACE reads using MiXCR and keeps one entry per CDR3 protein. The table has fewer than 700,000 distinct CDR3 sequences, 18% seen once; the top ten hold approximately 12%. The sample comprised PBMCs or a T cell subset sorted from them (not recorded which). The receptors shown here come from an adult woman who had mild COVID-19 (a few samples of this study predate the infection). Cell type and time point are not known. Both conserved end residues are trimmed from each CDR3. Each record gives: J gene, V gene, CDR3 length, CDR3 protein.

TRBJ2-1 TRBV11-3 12 ASNDEGGYNEQF
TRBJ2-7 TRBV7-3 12 ASSLQGGSREQY
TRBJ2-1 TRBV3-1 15 ASSQGLSGASYNEQF
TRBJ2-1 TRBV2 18 ARFSSPGLAGAFRSNEQF
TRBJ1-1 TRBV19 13 ASSIWTGTATEAF
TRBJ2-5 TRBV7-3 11 ASSVLAGSGQY
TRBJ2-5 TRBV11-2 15 ASSSRLGLAGEETQY
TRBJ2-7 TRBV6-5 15 ASSDDFGGGGSYEQY
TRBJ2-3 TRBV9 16 ASSARLGTSGPTDTQY
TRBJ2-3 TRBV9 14 ASSVRGRTFTDTQY
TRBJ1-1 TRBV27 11 ASSLMGRGEAF
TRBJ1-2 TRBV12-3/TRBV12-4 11 ASRNRGWYGYT
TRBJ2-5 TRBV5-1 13 ASSGSSGGLETQY
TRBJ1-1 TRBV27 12 ASREGTGLTEAF
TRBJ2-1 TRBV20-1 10 SAGQGTDERF
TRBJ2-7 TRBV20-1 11 SATKGAYYEQY
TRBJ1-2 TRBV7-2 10 ASSHPGYGYT
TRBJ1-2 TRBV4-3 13 ASSPAVGWNYGYT
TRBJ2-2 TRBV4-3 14 ASSLYVHYNTGELF
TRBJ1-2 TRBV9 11 ASSPGGDYGYT
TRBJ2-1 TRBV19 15 ASSTSRQGLDHNEQF
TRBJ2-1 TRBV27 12 ATQLAGFYNEQF
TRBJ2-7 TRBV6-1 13 AIRTEGRWPYEQY
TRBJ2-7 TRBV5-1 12 ASSYGTSSYEQY
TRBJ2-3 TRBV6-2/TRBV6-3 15 ASSYSSSGRGADTQY
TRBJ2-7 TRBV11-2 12 ASSLGSGTYEQY
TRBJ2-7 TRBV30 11 AWSRNRFYEQY
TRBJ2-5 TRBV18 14 ASSPPGAEVGKTQY